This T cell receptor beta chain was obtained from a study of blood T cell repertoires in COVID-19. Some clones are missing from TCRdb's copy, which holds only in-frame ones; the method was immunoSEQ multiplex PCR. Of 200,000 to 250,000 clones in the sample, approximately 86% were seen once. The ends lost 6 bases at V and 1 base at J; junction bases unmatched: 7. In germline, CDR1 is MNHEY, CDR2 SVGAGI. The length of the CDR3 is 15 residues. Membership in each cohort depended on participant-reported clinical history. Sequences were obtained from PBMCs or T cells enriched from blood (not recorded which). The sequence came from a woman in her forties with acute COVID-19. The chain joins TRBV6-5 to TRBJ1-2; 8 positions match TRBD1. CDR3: CASRTGEAINYGYTF. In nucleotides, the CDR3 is TGTGCCAGCAGGACAGGGGAAGCAATTAACTATGGCTACACCTTC.